The rows below give T cell receptor beta chains drawn from one sample of a study of Ad26.COV2.S vaccination and SARS-CoV-2 variants. Using immunoSEQ multiplex PCR, the repertoire was profiled, and TCRdb retains in-frame clones only, with some absent. Here the sample spans hundreds of thousands of clones, 70% to 90% being singletons. The source was peripheral blood, collected in a trial of Ad26.COV2.S vaccine versus placebo. Receptors were obtained from a person aged 18-60 years who received the Ad26.COV2.S COVID-19 vaccine or a placebo. Each CDR3 is given with its conserved first and last residue. Fields, in order: D gene, V gene, clone size, J gene, CDR3 DNA, CDR3 protein. The D gene is left open where the match is weak. Size tells how often a clone was seen (once, few, many) or the class of an expanded clone, and some rows leave it out.

TRBD1	TRBV4-2	.	TRBJ2-7	TGTGCCAGCAGCCAAGACCCAACAGGGGGCTACGAGCAGTACTTC	CASSQDPTGGYEQYF
.	TRBV7-9	.	TRBJ1-5	TGTGCCAGCAGCGCCGCGGGGGGCTGGGAGCCCCAGCATTTT	CASSAAGGWEPQHF
.	TRBV15	.	TRBJ1-6	TGTGCCACCAGCGATCGGAATTCACCCCTCCACTTT	CATSDRNSPLHF
.	TRBV18	.	TRBJ2-7	TGTGCCAGCTCAAACCCTACTAGAGGTGAGCAGTACTTC	CASSNPTRGEQYF
.	TRBV6-6	.	TRBJ1-3	TGTGCCAGCAGCGTAAGGGACACCATATATTTT	CASSVRDTIYF
.	TRBV11-2	.	TRBJ2-5	TGTGCCAGCAGCCGTCTTGGCGGGCGATCGGAGACCCAGTACTTC	CASSRLGGRSETQYF
TRBD2	TRBV7-8	once	TRBJ2-7	TGTGCCAGCAGCTTCAAGCGGGAGGGGAACTACGAGCAGTACTTC	CASSFKREGNYEQYF
TRBD1	TRBV27	.	TRBJ1-2	TGTGCCAGCGCATCTCTCCCCCCGGGGACAGCCGTTTGGACCTTC	CASASLPPGTAVWTF
.	TRBV7-2	.	TRBJ1-1	TGTGCCAGCAGCCCCACCCCAGGGAATACGGAAGCTTTCTTT	CASSPTPGNTEAFF
TRBD1	TRBV6-5	.	TRBJ1-1	TGTGCCAGCAGTACCCGACAGGGGAAGGCCACTGAAGCTTTCTTT	CASSTRQGKATEAFF
.	TRBV3-1/TRBV3-2	.	TRBJ1-2	TGTGCCAGCAGCCCTTCGGGGCTAAAAGGCTACACCTTC	CASSPSGLKGYTF
.	TRBV23-1	.	TRBJ2-1	TGCGCCAGCAGTCAATCCAGGGGGGTGGATGAGCAGTTCTTC	CASSQSRGVDEQFF
.	TRBV7-9	.	TRBJ1-4	TGTGCCAGCAGCTTAGGAGGGCCTAATGAAAAACTGTTTTTT	CASSLGGPNEKLFF
.	TRBV19	.	TRBJ2-7	TGTGCCAGTAGTAACTCCCAGGGCATCATCTACGAGCAGTACTTC	CASSNSQGIIYEQYF
.	TRBV7-9	.	TRBJ2-5	TGTGCCAGCAGCTTGGGGCCACGTCGGGAAGAGACCCAGTACTTC	CASSLGPRREETQYF
.	TRBV5-1	.	TRBJ1-6	TGCGCCAGCAGCTTGGAATGGTCCCTCAATTCACCCCTCCACTTT	CASSLEWSLNSPLHF
.	TRBV5-6	.	TRBJ1-1	TGTGCCAGCAGCTTGACAGGGAGCGTTGGTGAAGCTTTCTTT	CASSLTGSVGEAFF
.	TRBV29-1	.	TRBJ1-4	TGCAGCGTCTCGGACACCACGGGTTTTAATGAAAAACTGTTTTTT	CSVSDTTGFNEKLFF
.	TRBV10-3	.	TRBJ1-1	TGTGCCATCAGGGAGACAGTGAACACTGAAGCTTTCTTT	CAIRETVNTEAFF
.	TRBV19	.	TRBJ1-1	TGTGCCAGTAGTATGTTAGGGGGGTGGGGAATGAACACTGAAGCTTTCTTT	CASSMLGGWGMNTEAFF
.	TRBV10-3	.	TRBJ2-5	TGTGCCATCAGTGAGTCAGGCGGGGAGACCCAGTACTTC	CAISESGGETQYF
.	TRBV10-3	.	TRBJ2-1	TGTGCCATCAGTGAGGCTTCCTACAATGAGCAGTTCTTC	CAISEASYNEQFF
.	TRBV24-1	.	TRBJ2-3	TGTGCCACCAGGAAGGGTACAGCTCACACAGATACGCAGTATTTT	CATRKGTAHTDTQYF
TRBD1	TRBV14	once	TRBJ1-1	TGTGCCAGCAGCCTCCGGACAGGGAACACTGAAGCTTTCTTT	CASSLRTGNTEAFF
TRBD2	TRBV10-3	.	TRBJ2-2	TGTGCCATCACCGAGCGGGGACTGAACACCGGGGAGCTGTTTTTT	CAITERGLNTGELFF
.	TRBV13	.	TRBJ2-3	TGTGCCAGCAGCCCTCGGAGGGAGAGAGTTAACACAGATACGCAGTATTTT	CASSPRRERVNTDTQYF
TRBD2	TRBV19	.	TRBJ2-7	TGTGCCAGTAGCCCTGGGACTAGCGGCTCCTACGAGCAGTACTTC	CASSPGTSGSYEQYF
.	TRBV5-1	.	TRBJ2-3	TGCGCCAGCAGAGTGGGACCTGCGGAAACAGATACGCAGTATTTT	CASRVGPAETDTQYF
TRBD1	TRBV7-2	.	TRBJ2-5	TGTGCCAGCAGTTATCGGGACAGGGGCATAGAGACCCAGTACTTC	CASSYRDRGIETQYF
.	TRBV7-2	.	TRBJ2-5	TGTGCCAGCAGTCCCCCGGGGGAGACCCAGTACTTC	CASSPPGETQYF
.	TRBV5-1	.	TRBJ2-3	TGCGCCAGCAGCGATCAGATGCCAGATACGCAGTATTTT	CASSDQMPDTQYF
.	TRBV10-3	.	TRBJ1-1	TGTGCCATCAGCGTTCCAGGGAATCCTGAAGCTTTCTTT	CAISVPGNPEAFF
TRBD2	TRBV7-6	.	TRBJ2-3	TGTGCCAGCAGCTTATCCGATAGCGGGGAAATTAGCACAGATACGCAGTATTTT	CASSLSDSGEISTDTQYF
.	TRBV18	.	TRBJ2-3	TGTGCCAGCTCACCGGGAAGCACAGATACGCAGTATTTT	CASSPGSTDTQYF
.	TRBV5-6	.	TRBJ2-2	TGTGCCAGCAGCGATCTTCTGGGACTGGCGACCGGGGAGCTGTTTTTT	CASSDLLGLATGELFF
.	TRBV30	.	TRBJ1-2	TGTGCCTGGAGTGTAGAGGCAGGGTGGAAGGGCTACACCTTC	CAWSVEAGWKGYTF
.	TRBV11-2	.	TRBJ1-1	TGTGCCAGCAGCTTAGTGTCTAACACTGAAGCTTTCTTT	CASSLVSNTEAFF
.	TRBV9	.	TRBJ1-1	TGTGCCAGCAGCGGGAGCGAGGAAGGCCGTTGGTCTGAAGCTTTCTTT	CASSGSEEGRWSEAFF
.	TRBV6-5	.	TRBJ2-2	TGTGCCAGCAGCCTAGACCCAACCACCGGGGAGCTGTTTTTT	CASSLDPTTGELFF
.	TRBV18	once	TRBJ2-5	TGTGCCAGCTCAAAGTCTGTGGAGACCCAGTACTTC	CASSKSVETQYF